This T cell receptor beta chain was sequenced for a study of blood T cell repertoires in COVID-19 (TCRdb year 2020). Turning to the overall study: Collaborator samples came from the United States, Italy and Spain and covered acute and convalescent phases of COVID-19. The repertoires were released in a freely available public database intended as a resource for research on the immune response to SARS-CoV-2. Where available, HLA class I and class II types were obtained from metadata supplied by the sample provider rather than from assay-based typing. Sample metadata almost always included a de-identified subject ID, COVID-19 status, age in years and sex. Samples were obtained from the ongoing ImmuneRACE study (first 160 participants) and from approximately 1,200 subjects provided by 6 global collaborators. Subjects who had been exposed to COVID-19, were actively infected with it, or had recovered from it provided the deeply sampled blood TCRbeta repertoires that made up the dataset. The material from the prospective study consisted of cDNA or gDNA derived from T cells, B-cell-depleted T cells, or PBMCs. Points the paper makes about the study in general: Clinical and demographic metadata were provided uncurated, with the amount varying by source and participant.

TCRbeta CDR3 regions were amplified from genomic DNA using the immunoSEQ Assay, a bias-controlled multiplex PCR. The authors' pipeline ran thus. Nucleated cell counts per sample were estimated from amplification of reference gene primers within the assay. To quantify the absolute abundance of each unique TCRbeta CDR3 rearrangement, sequence reads were collapsed and filtered. For each sample, productive Simpson clonality was calculated as the square root of Simpson's diversity index over productive rearrangements. The clones in this table, taken by TCRdb from immuneACCESS, are in-frame only. Not every clone is retained; where verified, under half of the shortfall comes from an unresolved V gene, and the cause of the rest is unknown. From that table come the V and J calls and clone size; the DNA was used to work out D and trimming. The sample profile shows some 200,000 clones; about 83% of them were found once. Together, the top ten hold approximately 3.3% of the sample.

Collaborating institutions collected whole blood in K2EDTA tubes following their own protocols. For TCRbeta analysis, collaborators shipped samples as frozen whole blood, isolated PBMCs, or DNA extracted from either of those sample types. V is cut by 0 bases and J by 2 bases, and the space between the germline ends is 19 bases. CDR1 SQVTM and CDR2 ANQGSEA are derived from the germline V gene. The CDR3 spans 18 residues, from the cysteine through the phenylalanine. The retained sequence is limited to the CDR3, 54 bases, with the frame set at the first base. In the case of this clone: Its antigen is currently not known. Base qualities are not at hand, and no much larger clone is one base apart.

This sequence originates from a man aged 18 to 29 with active or convalescent COVID-19. The sequence links TRBV29-1 to TRBJ2-2, with TRBD1 tentatively as D gene (6 bases match). The sequenced sample consisted of peripheral blood. The CDR3 amino acid sequence is: CSVEEVAGESLNTGELFF. The DNA is as follows: TGCAGCGTTGAAGAAGTCGCAGGGGAAAGCTTAAACACCGGGGAGCTGTTTTTT.